These 29 T cell receptor beta chains were all obtained from the same sample, sequenced in a study of T cell repertoires in cytomegalovirus infection. Antigens for these TCRs are unknown. TCRdb reanalysed the reads using MiXCR and keeps one entry per CDR3 protein. This table holds hundreds of thousands of distinct CDR3 sequences, around a third found once. The material sequenced was cultured PBMCs, taken from culture after CMV antigen stimulation. These receptors originate from a human donor in good health (CMV status not recorded). Some clones in this sample may be carry-over from other donors' samples.

The CDR3 sequence is CASSLTGLAFSYEQYF. For the CDR3, the DNA is TGTGCCAGCAGCTTAACGGGACTAGCGTTCTCCTACGAGCAGTACTTC. J is TRBJ2-7 and V is TRBV7-2; 10 nucleotides match TRBD2. The CDR3 totals 16 residues. Germline trimming cut 2 bases from V and 0 bases from J; bases unmatched to any gene: 4. Germline-derived CDR1 and CDR2 are SGHTA and FQGNSA.

The sample holds one count of this clonotype. The V call is TRBV6-8, the J call TRBJ1-6; maybe TRBD1 (5 bases). With 6 bases removed from V and 8 bases from J, the gap between germline ends came to 17 bases. Per the germline V gene, CDR1 is MNHGY and CDR2 is SAAAGT. The CDR3 loop spans 15 amino acids. The CDR3 reads CASRDLNGADSPLHF. CDR3 bases: TGTGCCAGCAGGGATCTAAATGGGGCTGATTCACCCCTCCACTTT.

The gene calls are TRBV7-6 and TRBJ2-3; D unclear. V was pared by 4 bases and J by 0 bases, with 17 bases between. This CDR3 contains 17 residues. CDR1 and CDR2 (germline): SGHVS, FNYEAQ. The CDR3 loop is CASSSRRRLTSTDTQYF. CDR3 DNA: TGTGCCAGCAGCTCTCGACGTCGGCTGACTAGCACAGATACGCAGTATTTT.

V gene TRBV20-1 combines with J gene TRBJ2-7; tentatively, D is TRBD2 (5 bases). Germline V gives CDR1 DFQATT, CDR2 SNEGSKA (reference sequence). This CDR3 comprises 10 residues. V dropped 8 bases and J dropped 6 bases, with 11 bases sitting between them. CDR3 sequence: CSPEGSEQYF. Written as DNA, the CDR3 is TGCAGTCCCGAAGGGAGCGAGCAGTACTTC.

This clonotype turned up a few times. The CDR3 DNA is TGTGCCAGCAGCTTTGCTAATTCACCCCTCCACTTT. It encodes CASSFANSPLHF. The chain links TRBV7-2 to TRBJ1-6; no definite D call. The CDR3 runs to 12 residues. The germline V gene encodes CDR1 SGHTA and CDR2 FQGNSA. The V and J ends lost 3 bases and 6 bases respectively, with 3 bases between them.

The chain links TRBV29-1 to TRBJ1-1; TRBD1 matches at 8 bases. Germline V gives CDR1 SQVTM, CDR2 ANQGSEA. The CDR3 covers 14 residues. Unmatched junction bases numbered 8, after V lost 7 bases and J lost 1 base. The CDR3 DNA is TGCAGCGCCCCAGGGGGCTGGGGGAACACTGAAGCTTTCTTT. Its translation is CSAPGGWGNTEAFF. Full variable domain (outside the CDR3, taken from reference TRBV29-1 and TRBJ1-1): SAVISQKPSRDICQRGTSLTIQCQVDSQVTMMFWYRQQPGQSLTLIATANQGSEATYESGFVIDKFPISRPNLTFSTLTVSNMSPEDSSIYLCSAPGGWGNTEAFFGQGTRLTVV.

The chain combines TRBV5-5 with TRBJ2-4; 8 bases line up with TRBD2. Germline loops: CDR1 SGHKS, CDR2 YYEKEE (reference sequence). The CDR3 has 17 residues. Losses at the gene ends were 2 bases for V and 2 bases for J; bases not matched to a gene: 9. CDR3 sequence (DNA): TGTGCCAGCAGCTTCCCCGGACTAGCCTATACCAAAAACATTCAGTACTTC. This sequence encodes CASSFPGLAYTKNIQYF. Based on the CDR3 plus reference TRBV5-5 and TRBJ2-4, the full variable domain is DAGVTQSPTHLIKTRGQQVTLRCSPISGHKSVSWYQQVLGQGPQFIFQYYEKEERGRGNFPDRFSARQFPNYSSELNVNALLLGDSALYLCASSFPGLAYTKNIQYFGAGTRLSVL.

As for this clonotype: This could be a read error, since a much larger clone is one nucleotide away. This chain joins TRBV7-9 and TRBJ2-1, with 9 bases matching TRBD1. The CDR3 totals 15 residues. The V gene's germline CDR1 is SEHNR and CDR2 FQNEAQ (reference sequence). After removal of 1 base from V and 4 bases from J, the junction contained 2 bases not matched to a gene. The CDR3 loop is CASSLGQGEYNEQFF. The CDR3 DNA sequence: TGTGCCAGCAGCTTAGGACAGGGGGAATACAATGAGCAGTTCTTC.

DNA for the CDR3: TGTGCCAGCAGCTCTCTACGGAGTAACTATGGCTACACCTTC. Translation: CASSSLRSNYGYTF. The J gene is TRBJ1-2, the V gene TRBV7-9, with unresolved D. CDR3 length: 14 residues. Germline V gene lookup returns CDR1 SEHNR and CDR2 FQNEAQ (reference sequence). Trimming removed 4 bases from V and 1 base from J, with 10 bases in between.

The rearrangement joins TRBV6-1 to TRBJ1-5, with D possibly being TRBD1 (5 bases). From germline, CDR1 is MNHNS and CDR2 SASEGT. The V end lost 5 bases, the J end lost 9 bases, and 23 bases lay between the germline ends. The CDR3 consists of 16 residues. CDR3: CASSTSPGPGQSPQHF. The CDR3 DNA reads TGTGCCAGCAGTACCAGTCCGGGGCCTGGTCAATCGCCCCAGCATTTT.

This clonotype was observed a few times. The rearrangement uses TRBV28 and TRBJ2-3; a possible D gene is TRBD2 (5 bases). The CDR3 has 18 amino acids. Germline assignment: CDR1 MDHEN and CDR2 SYDVKM. V lost 5 bases and J lost 4, with 25 bases in between. As DNA, the CDR3 is TGTGCCAGCAGTCCCACCCCCCCCCGCAGCGGCCATGCAGATACGCAGTATTTT. As protein: CASSPTPPRSGHADTQYF. Full variable domain (remainder filled in from reference TRBV28 and TRBJ2-3): DVKVTQSSRYLVKRTGEKVFLECVQDMDHENMFWYRQDPGLGLRLIYFSYDVKMKEKGDIPEGYSVSREKKERFSLILESASTNQTSMYLCASSPTPPRSGHADTQYFGPGTRLTVL.

The J gene is TRBJ1-5, the V gene TRBV6-1, with a possible D match to TRBD1 (6 bases). CDR3 size: 14 residues. V lost 5 bases, J lost 6 bases, and 14 bases lay in between. Germline V gene data show CDR1 as MNHNS and CDR2 as SASEGT. The CDR3 is CASSLGTNAQPQHF. Written as DNA, the CDR3 is TGTGCCAGCAGTTTAGGGACAAACGCTCAGCCCCAGCATTTT.

This clonotype was counted only a few times. CDR3 nucleotide sequence: TGTGCCAGCACCAAGGAGGCTACCCCTGAAGCTTTCTTT. Protein: CASTKEATPEAFF. The chain couples TRBV6-1 to TRBJ1-1; D gene unclear. The germline V gene encodes CDR1 MNHNS and CDR2 SASEGT. CDR3 size: 13 residues. The V end lost 7 bases, the J end lost 6 bases, and 15 bases lay between the germline ends.

This clonotype has a handful of counts. The rearrangement joins TRBV4-1 to TRBJ2-2; D gene ambiguous. Trimming stripped 4 bases from V and 8 bases from J, with 5 bases between. The CDR3 sequence is 11 residues long. Germline V CDR1 and CDR2: MGHRA, YSYEKL. The CDR3 region has the DNA TGCGCCAGCAGCCGCAATGGGGAGCTGTTTTTT. Translating it yields CASSRNGELFF.

The V call is TRBV27, the J call TRBJ2-2; D is unclear. Trimming removed 0 bases at V and 6 bases at J, with 8 bases between. CDR3 size: 14 residues. Germline CDR1 MNHEY, CDR2 SMNVEV (reference sequence). In nucleotides, the CDR3 is TGTGCCAGCAGTTTATCGAATTGGTCCGGGGAGCTGTTTTTT. Its protein product is CASSLSNWSGELFF.

In DNA, the CDR3 is TGTGCCAGCAGCCAATCCAGGGCCGAAGCTTTCTTT. It yields the protein CASSQSRAEAFF. The chain joins TRBV14 to TRBJ1-1; D perhaps matches TRBD1 (5 bases). The CDR3 is made up of 12 amino acids. Germline CDR1 SGHDN, CDR2 FVKESK. V was pared by 2 bases and J by 8 bases, with 9 bases between.

The gene calls are TRBV5-5 and TRBJ2-3, with a weak D call TRBD1 (6 bases). V was trimmed by 4 bases and J by 3 bases, leaving 12 bases between them. Per germline, CDR1 SGHKS and CDR2 YYEKEE (reference sequence). This CDR3 has 14 amino acids. The CDR3 reads CASSQQGWTDTQYF. CDR3 bases: TGTGCCAGCAGCCAACAGGGTTGGACAGATACGCAGTATTTT.

A few counts support this clonotype. The gene calls are TRBV4-1 and TRBJ1-1, with a weak D call TRBD1 (5 bases). Germline-derived CDR1 and CDR2 are MGHRA and YSYEKL. Between the trimmed V and J ends, which lost 3 bases and 4 bases, there was a span of 15 bases. CDR3 length: 15 amino acids. The DNA for the CDR3 is TGCGCCAGCAGCCAGGCCTTAAAGGGGCGCACTGAAGCTTTCTTT. Encoded protein: CASSQALKGRTEAFF.

The chain joins TRBV7-2 to TRBJ2-7; D possibly corresponds to TRBD2 (6 bases). The CDR3 runs 15 residues. V was clipped by 5 bases and J by 7 bases, with 21 bases between them. CDR1 and CDR2 from the germline V gene are SGHTA and FQGNSA. CDR3 protein: CASSEAGPSEAEQYF. For the CDR3, the DNA is TGTGCCAGCAGCGAAGCGGGTCCTAGCGAGGCTGAGCAGTACTTC.

The chain is built from TRBV2 and TRBJ1-6; a weak D match, TRBD1 (6 bases). V was pared by 6 bases and J by 7 bases, with 13 bases between. Germline values: CDR1 SNHLY, CDR2 FYNNEI. The CDR3 extends over 14 amino acids. CDR3 nucleotides: TGTGCCAGCAGAGGGACAACGGGCAATTCACCCCTCCACTTT. It specifies CASRGTTGNSPLHF.

In its sample, this clonotype was seen a few times. The rearrangement uses TRBV12-3 or TRBV12-4 and TRBJ2-5, with 8 bases lining up with TRBD1. Trimming at V came to 1 base and at J to 0 bases, leaving 4 bases not matched to a gene. This CDR3 is 16 amino acids long. In DNA form, the CDR3 reads TGTGCCAGCAGTTTAGGGACAGGGTTTAACCAAGAGACCCAGTACTTC. Translated, it gives CASSLGTGFNQETQYF.

The chain links TRBV5-1 to TRBJ1-4; D not resolved. V was cut by 3 bases and J by 3 bases, with 12 bases left in between. Looked up from germline, CDR1 is SGHRS and CDR2 is YFSETQ. The CDR3 consists of 15 residues. CDR3 protein: CASSWGRASNEKLFF. For the CDR3, the DNA is TGCGCCAGCAGCTGGGGAAGAGCCTCTAATGAAAAACTGTTTTTT.

With regard to this clonotype: At one end, the junction sequence differs from germline, possibly due to a read error. This sequence joins TRBV2 and TRBJ1-1, with a tentative D call TRBD1 (5 bases). Germline lookup yields CDR1 SNHLY and CDR2 FYNNEI. The CDR3 has 14 residues. The CDR3 sequence is CARSVGGRNTEAFF. The DNA for the CDR3 is TGTGCCAGAAGTGTGGGGGGGAGGAACACTGAAGCTTTCTTT.

The chain employs TRBV6-1 and TRBJ1-3; 7 bases align to TRBD1. This CDR3 has 13 residues. The J segment lost 4 bases and the V segment lost 6 bases, leaving 3 bases of the junction unmatched. Germline CDR1 MNHNS, CDR2 SASEGT. The CDR3 reads CASRNRGGNTIYF. In DNA form, the CDR3 reads TGTGCCAGCAGAAACAGGGGAGGAAACACCATATATTTT.

This clonotype was detected a few times. The chain recombines TRBV20-1 with TRBJ2-3; D uncertain. V was shortened by 1 base and J by 4 bases, with 6 bases between the two germline ends. The germline V gene encodes CDR1 DFQATT and CDR2 SNEGSKA (reference sequence). The CDR3 loop spans 12 amino acids. In DNA form, the CDR3 reads TGCAGTGCTAGAGGGCGAGCAGATACGCAGTATTTT. Protein sequence: CSARGRADTQYF.

The chain employs TRBV5-1 and TRBJ2-1, with 13 bases fitting TRBD2. Per germline, CDR1 SGHRS and CDR2 YFSETQ. V trimming: 4 bases; J trimming: 8 bases; junction bases outside the gene matches: 6. The CDR3 totals 15 residues. The CDR3 reads CASSAGTSGNYEQFF. CDR3 DNA: TGCGCCAGCAGCGCTGGGACTAGCGGGAATTATGAGCAGTTCTTC.

A few counts support this clonotype. The chain uses TRBV12-3 or TRBV12-4 and TRBJ1-4; tentatively, D is TRBD1 (6 bases). CDR3 length: 14 amino acids. V was cut by 5 bases and J by 8 bases, with 15 bases left in between. CDR3 protein: CASSINRVGEKLFF. The DNA for the CDR3 is TGTGCCAGCAGTATCAACAGGGTTGGAGAAAAACTGTTTTTT.

The chain uses TRBV6-1 and TRBJ1-6, with 7 bases matching TRBD1. CDR1 is MNHNS, CDR2 SASEGT, per germline. The CDR3 runs 15 residues. V trimming: 4 bases; J trimming: 7 bases; junction bases outside the gene matches: 7. This CDR3 is CASSAWRGQNSPLHF. CDR3 nucleotide sequence: TGTGCCAGCAGTGCCTGGCGGGGACAGAATTCACCCCTCCACTTT.

The V call is TRBV20-1, the J call TRBJ2-5; the D gene is possibly TRBD1 (5 bases). V dropped 3 bases and J dropped 5 bases, with 13 bases sitting between them. CDR1 is DFQATT, CDR2 SNEGSKA, per germline (reference sequence). The CDR3 sequence is 13 residues long. CDR3 sequence: CSASQTVRETQYF. CDR3 bases: TGCAGTGCTAGTCAGACAGTTCGGGAGACCCAGTACTTC.